Listed here are 22 T cell receptor beta chains from one sample, sequenced in a study of blood T cell repertoires in COVID-19. Sequencing was performed with immunoSEQ multiplex PCR; in TCRdb, only in-frame clones are kept and a portion is missing. The sample has around 500,000 clones; approximately 85% are singletons. The specimen was peripheral blood. These receptors came from a human donor in a cohort sampled during active COVID-19.

The J gene is TRBJ2-7, the V gene TRBV27; TRBD1 is a possible D gene (6 bases). The CDR3 has 15 residues. V lost 2 bases and J lost 2, with 13 bases in between. Per germline, CDR1 MNHEY and CDR2 SMNVEV (reference sequence). The CDR3 region has the DNA TGTGCCAGCAGTTTAGGGGCAGGGGCCACCTACGAGCAGTACTTC. It yields the protein CASSLGAGATYEQYF.

The CDR3 is CATSDTGQGDPYEQYF. The CDR3 nucleotides are TGTGCCACCAGTGACACGGGACAGGGAGACCCCTACGAGCAGTACTTC. The chain employs TRBV24-1 and TRBJ2-7, with 9 nucleotides matching TRBD1. With V trimmed by 4 bases and J by 2 bases, 8 bases remained unmatched. This CDR3 is 16 amino acids long. Germline lookup yields CDR1 KGHDR and CDR2 SFDVKD.

In its sample, this clone was seen a few times. Here the CDR3 DNA reads TGTGCCAGCAGCTTAACGGCAGGGACTAGCGGGAGATCTGGCGGGGAGCTGTTTTTT. Its translation: CASSLTAGTSGRSGGELFF. The rearrangement uses TRBV7-3 and TRBJ2-2; 14 positions agree with TRBD2. The CDR3 runs to 19 residues. Looked up from germline, CDR1 is SGHTA and CDR2 is FQGTGA. The V gene end was trimmed by 0 bases and the J gene end by 7 bases; junction bases not matched to a gene: 10.

This clone has just a few counts. The chain couples TRBV9 to TRBJ2-2; 7 bases match TRBD2. V dropped 0 bases and J dropped 3; count of bases not matched to a gene: 5. CDR1 is SGDLS, CDR2 YYNGEE, per germline. The CDR3 runs to 16 residues. The CDR3 region has the DNA TGTGCCAGCAGCGTAGCTGGGGGGGGGTACACCGGGGAGCTGTTTTTT. It translates to CASSVAGGGYTGELFF. Full variable domain (outside the CDR3, taken from reference TRBV9 and TRBJ2-2): DSGVTQTPKHLITATGQRVTLRCSPRSGDLSVYWYQQSLDQGLQFLIQYYNGEERAKGNILERFSAQQFPDLHSELNLSSLELGDSALYFCASSVAGGGYTGELFFGEGSRLTVL.

The chain is built from TRBV27 and TRBJ1-1; 11 bases are shared with TRBD1. V lost 7 bases to trimming and J lost 7 bases; unmatched junction nucleotides: 14. Germline V gene sequence: CDR1 MNHEY, CDR2 SMNVEV (reference sequence). The CDR3 extends over 16 amino acids. This CDR3 reads CASMLTKGQGAFEAFF. CDR3 nucleotide sequence: TGTGCCAGCATGCTCACAAAAGGACAGGGGGCTTTTGAAGCTTTCTTT.

The chain combines TRBV15 with TRBJ2-1; possibly TRBD2 for D (6 bases). There are 14 residues in the CDR3. Per germline, CDR1 LNHNV and CDR2 YYDKDF (reference sequence). V lost 5 bases to trimming and J lost 2 bases, with 10 bases between them. The CDR3 is CATSRGFAYNEQFF. DNA of the CDR3: TGTGCCACCAGCCGGGGGTTCGCCTACAATGAGCAGTTCTTC.

The chain has TRBV5-4 and TRBJ2-2, with D perhaps matching TRBD2 (6 bases). This CDR3 is built from 15 residues. CDR1 is SGHNT and CDR2 is YYREEE in the germline V gene (reference sequence). V was shortened by 3 bases and J by 6 bases, with 15 bases between the two germline ends. In nucleotides, the CDR3 is TGTGCCAGCAGCTCTTTTGTCGGGGAGGCCGGGGAGCTGTTTTTT. It yields the protein CASSSFVGEAGELFF.

In its sample, this clone was seen once. The V and J genes are TRBV9 and TRBJ2-2; a weak D match, TRBD2 (5 bases). The V end lost 0 bases, the J end lost 2 bases, and 11 bases lay between the germline ends. Germline V gene data show CDR1 as SGDLS and CDR2 as YYNGEE. This CDR3 is 16 amino acids long. As DNA, the CDR3 is TGTGCCAGCAGCGTAGGTAGCGCCCAAAACACCGGGGAGCTGTTTTTT. Translation: CASSVGSAQNTGELFF.

The chain's CDR3 is CASSLFAQATEAFF. The CDR3 coding sequence is TGTGCCAGCAGCCTCTTCGCACAGGCTACTGAAGCTTTCTTT. This sequence joins TRBV7-9 and TRBJ1-1, with a weak D call TRBD1 (5 bases). Trimming pared 5 bases from V and 5 bases from J, leaving 15 bases between. CDR3 length: 14 amino acids. CDR1 and CDR2 (germline): SEHNR, FQNEAQ (reference sequence).

This sequence joins TRBV6-5 and TRBJ1-3, with unresolved D. Trimming took 6 bases from V and 2 from J, leaving 14 bases between them. CDR3 length: 15 residues. Looked up from germline, CDR1 is MNHEY and CDR2 is SVGAGI. The CDR3 nucleotides are TGTGCCAGCAGGGGCGGGAGCCCTCCTGGAAACACCATATATTTT. This translates into CASRGGSPPGNTIYF.

J is TRBJ2-2 and V is TRBV7-3; the D gene is possibly TRBD2 (6 bases). There are 17 residues in the CDR3. V lost 0 bases and J lost 6, with 17 bases in between. Germline CDR1 SGHTA, CDR2 FQGTGA. The CDR3 DNA reads as TGTGCCAGCAGCTTAACTGGCGGGATAAGTTCGGCCGGGGAGCTGTTTTTT. It yields the protein CASSLTGGISSAGELFF.

The gene calls are TRBV7-9 and TRBJ1-5, with TRBD1 as a possible D gene (5 bases). This CDR3 is 13 amino acids long. From germline, CDR1 is SEHNR and CDR2 FQNEAQ (reference sequence). Trimming cost V 5 bases and J 7 bases, with 12 bases left between them. The CDR3, as DNA: TGTGCCAGCAGCCCCCGGGGGTCCCAGCCCCAGCATTTT. It is translated as CASSPRGSQPQHF.

This clone was found once. V and J are TRBV7-3 and TRBJ2-1, with D unclear. CDR1 SGHTA and CDR2 FQGTGA come from the germline V gene. The V gene lost 5 bases and the J gene lost 6 bases, with 11 bases spanning the gap. The CDR3 is made up of 13 amino acids. The CDR3 protein is CASSTSWSNEQFF. In nucleotides, the CDR3 is TGTGCCAGCAGCACATCATGGAGCAATGAGCAGTTCTTC. Variable domain in full (rest from reference TRBV7-3 and TRBJ2-1): GAGVSQTPSNKVTEKGKYVELRCDPISGHTALYWYRQSLGQGPEFLIYFQGTGAADDSGLPNDRFFAVRPEGSVSTLKIQRTERGDSAVYLCASSTSWSNEQFFGPGTRLTVL.

V gene TRBV7-2 combines with J gene TRBJ2-7; 10 nucleotides line up with TRBD1. In germline, CDR1 is SGHTA, CDR2 FQGNSA. The ends lost 1 base at V and 4 bases at J; junction bases unmatched: 4. The CDR3 spans 15 residues. This CDR3 reads CASSLGQGAQYEQYF. The CDR3 DNA sequence: TGTGCCAGCAGCTTAGGACAGGGGGCGCAGTACGAGCAGTACTTC.

The chain uses TRBV5-1 and TRBJ2-5; 10 bases are shared with TRBD2. This CDR3 region has 16 residues. Germline CDR1 is SGHRS and CDR2 is YFSETQ. V was pared by 0 bases and J by 5 bases, with 7 bases of the junction left unmatched. The CDR3 sequence: CASSLEPSGSWETQYF. Here the CDR3 DNA reads TGCGCCAGCAGCTTGGAGCCTAGCGGGAGCTGGGAGACCCAGTACTTC.

This clone occurred once. The chain joins TRBV11-1 to TRBJ1-1; D gene unclear. CDR1 is SGHAT and CDR2 is FQDESV in the germline V gene (reference sequence). V dropped 8 bases and J dropped 0 bases, with 10 bases sitting between them. This CDR3 region has 13 residues. The CDR3 DNA follows: TGTGCCAGCGCCCGTACTTTGAACACTGAAGCTTTCTTT. Translating it yields CASARTLNTEAFF.

The chain uses TRBV5-1 and TRBJ1-5; D remains ambiguous. This CDR3 region has 15 residues. V lost 4 bases and J lost 3, with 14 bases in between. Germline V gives CDR1 SGHRS, CDR2 YFSETQ. The CDR3 sequence is CASSPAGRSNQPQHF. The CDR3 DNA is TGCGCCAGCAGCCCCGCGGGTCGCTCCAATCAGCCCCAGCATTTT. Variable domain in full (rest from reference TRBV5-1 and TRBJ1-5): KAGVTQTPRYLIKTRGQQVTLSCSPISGHRSVSWYQQTPGQGLQFLFEYFSETQRNKGNFPGRFSGRQFSNSRSEMNVSTLELGDSALYLCASSPAGRSNQPQHFGDGTRLSIL.

The chain combines TRBV18 with TRBJ2-2, with D perhaps TRBD1 (6 bases). V was trimmed by 6 bases and J by 7 bases, leaving 12 bases between them. The CDR3 sequence is 13 residues long. Germline values: CDR1 KGHSH, CDR2 LQKENI. The CDR3 DNA reads TGTGCCAGCTCGAGGGGGAAGGACGGGGAGCTGTTTTTT. Translation gives CASSRGKDGELFF.

The chain has TRBV28 and TRBJ2-5; 14 positions agree with TRBD2. CDR3 length equals 16 residues. V trimming: 3 bases; J trimming: 5 bases; junction bases outside the gene matches: 5. Looked up from germline, CDR1 is MDHEN and CDR2 is SYDVKM. The chain's CDR3 is CASSFVTSGREETQYF. CDR3 in DNA: TGTGCCAGCAGTTTCGTGACTAGCGGGAGGGAGGAGACCCAGTACTTC. The whole variable domain, filled in from reference TRBV28 and TRBJ2-5, reads DVKVTQSSRYLVKRTGEKVFLECVQDMDHENMFWYRQDPGLGLRLIYFSYDVKMKEKGDIPEGYSVSREKKERFSLILESASTNQTSMYLCASSFVTSGREETQYFGPGTRLLVL.

This chain connects TRBV28 to TRBJ1-2; 7 nucleotides align to TRBD1. The CDR3 is made up of 15 amino acids. After removal of 5 bases from V and 5 bases from J, the junction contained 11 bases not matched to a gene. Germline V gene sequence: CDR1 MDHEN, CDR2 SYDVKM. CDR3 sequence: CASSPTGEILYGYTF. The CDR3 nucleotides read TGTGCCAGCAGTCCTACAGGGGAAATATTGTATGGCTACACCTTC.

The chain employs TRBV19 and TRBJ1-5, with 9 bases lining up with TRBD1. The germline V gene has CDR1 LNHDA and CDR2 SQIVND (reference sequence). The CDR3 length is 16 residues. Trimming cost V 5 bases and J 0 bases; bases outside gene matches: 5. The CDR3 is CASSPDRGVSNQPQHF. Written as DNA, the CDR3 is TGTGCCAGTAGTCCTGACAGGGGGGTTAGCAATCAGCCCCAGCATTTT. Full variable domain (missing parts from reference TRBV19 and TRBJ1-5): DGGITQSPKYLFRKEGQNVTLSCEQNLNHDAMYWYRQDPGQGLRLIYYSQIVNDFQKGDIAEGYSVSREKKESFPLTVTSAQKNPTAFYLCASSPDRGVSNQPQHFGDGTRLSIL.

The chain uses TRBV4-1 and TRBJ1-1, with D possibly TRBD1 on 6 matching bases. The germline CDR1 and CDR2 sequences are MGHRA and YSYEKL. The CDR3 totals 13 residues. V dropped 7 bases and J dropped 0 bases, with 9 bases sitting between them. The CDR3, as DNA: TGCGCCAGCACTGGACAGCTGAACACTGAAGCTTTCTTT. This gives the protein CASTGQLNTEAFF.